Shown below are 27 T cell receptor beta chains from a single sample sequenced in a study of T cells in Graves' hyperthyroidism and ophthalmopathy. Amplified regions were TCR beta CDR3 sequences from RNA transcripts. First-round RT-PCR targeting the TCR CDR3 was performed with the HTBI primer set. MiXCR, run by TCRdb on the multiplex PCR reads, gives a single entry per CDR3 protein. The sample has under 550,000 distinct CDR3 sequences, 12% to 15% seen once; the top ten hold around 5.3%. The sample was blood. The source is a woman aged 18-29 years with Graves' hyperthyroidism.

The CDR3 DNA reads TGTGCCAGCAGTTTAACGTATAATTCACCCCTCCACTTT. Encoded protein: CASSLTYNSPLHF. V and J are TRBV27 and TRBJ1-6; no firm D call. The CDR3 covers 13 residues. Germline V gene lookup returns CDR1 MNHEY and CDR2 SMNVEV (reference sequence). The V end was cut by 2 bases, the J end by 4 bases, with 3 bases between.

This clonotype was observed many times. J is TRBJ2-7 and V is TRBV28, with TRBD1 identical over 8 bases. The CDR3 covers 15 residues. The germline V gene has CDR1 MDHEN and CDR2 SYDVKM. The J segment lost 5 bases and the V segment lost 4 bases, leaving 10 bases of the junction unmatched. The CDR3 loop reads CASSSAATGVHEQYF. The CDR3 DNA follows: TGTGCCAGCAGTTCAGCCGCGACAGGGGTTCACGAGCAGTACTTC.

This clonotype was counted at least ten times. The chain combines TRBV5-1 with TRBJ2-1, with D possibly TRBD1 on 6 matching bases. V was clipped by 4 bases and J by 10 bases, with 12 bases between them. Germline V CDR1 and CDR2: SGHRS, YFSETQ. The CDR3 runs 12 residues. The DNA of the CDR3 is TGCGCCAGCAGCGCCCAGAGGGGGGAGCAGTTCTTC. Amino acids: CASSAQRGEQFF. Combining the CDR3 with reference TRBV5-1 and TRBJ2-1 gives the whole variable domain KAGVTQTPRYLIKTRGQQVTLSCSPISGHRSVSWYQQTPGQGLQFLFEYFSETQRNKGNFPGRFSGRQFSNSRSEMNVSTLELGDSALYLCASSAQRGEQFFGPGTRLTVL.

This chain's CDR3 is CASSARNEETQYF. Here the CDR3 DNA reads TGTGCCAGCAGCGCCCGGAATGAAGAGACCCAGTACTTC. The V call is TRBV9, the J call TRBJ2-5; no firm D call. V lost 3 bases and J lost 3, with 9 bases in between. This CDR3 is built from 13 residues. Per the germline V gene, CDR1 is SGDLS and CDR2 is YYNGEE. The whole variable domain, filled in from reference TRBV9 and TRBJ2-5, reads DSGVTQTPKHLITATGQRVTLRCSPRSGDLSVYWYQQSLDQGLQFLIQYYNGEERAKGNILERFSAQQFPDLHSELNLSSLELGDSALYFCASSARNEETQYFGPGTRLLVL.

This clonotype was observed many times. The genes are TRBV6-1 and TRBJ2-3; TRBD2 is a possible D gene (5 bases). The V and J ends lost 5 bases and 0 bases respectively, with 15 bases between them. From germline, CDR1 is MNHNS and CDR2 SASEGT. There are 16 residues in the CDR3. CDR3 bases: TGTGCCAGCAGTTATCTTGTCGGGGTTAGCACAGATACGCAGTATTTT. Its protein is CASSYLVGVSTDTQYF.

This clonotype was observed a few times. The chain carries TRBV29-1 and TRBJ1-2; 9 bases map to TRBD1. V dropped 3 bases and J dropped 4; count of bases not matched to a gene: 6. CDR1 and CDR2 (germline): SQVTM, ANQGSEA. The CDR3 has 14 amino acids. This chain's CDR3 is CSVDRQGGSYGYTF. The CDR3 DNA follows: TGCAGCGTTGATAGACAGGGGGGAAGCTATGGCTACACCTTC.

Ten or more counts support this clonotype. The chain employs TRBV28 and TRBJ2-3, with 13 bases identical to TRBD2. Germline lookup yields CDR1 MDHEN and CDR2 SYDVKM. With 5 bases clipped from V and 2 bases from J, the junction kept 10 bases outside the gene matches. This CDR3 has 18 amino acids. CDR3 in DNA: TGTGCCAGCAGTCCAGGGACTAGCGGGGTGCTACACACAGATACGCAGTATTTT. Translation: CASSPGTSGVLHTDTQYF.

This clonotype was observed a few times. The chain is built from TRBV7-2 and TRBJ1-4; maybe TRBD1 (6 bases). The CDR3 sequence is 15 residues long. V was pared by 3 bases and J by 8 bases, with 16 bases between. CDR1 is SGHTA and CDR2 is FQGNSA in the germline V gene. The CDR3 nucleotides are TGTGCCAGCAGCTTGGAGGGGGTTATGAGGGAAAAACTGTTTTTT. This gives the protein CASSLEGVMREKLFF.

This clonotype was seen at least ten times. The chain joins TRBV20-1 to TRBJ2-7, with 9 bases lining up with TRBD2. Germline V gene sequence: CDR1 DFQATT, CDR2 SNEGSKA (reference sequence). CDR3 length equals 15 residues. Trimming cost V 3 bases and J 6 bases; bases outside gene matches: 12. The CDR3 DNA reads as TGCAGTGCTAGTTTAATGAGCGGGAGGTGGTCCGAGCAGTACTTC. As protein: CSASLMSGRWSEQYF.

This clonotype appeared a few times. The CDR3 reads CASSPLTRAEAFF. CDR3 nucleotides: TGTGCCAGCAGCCCATTAACCCGGGCTGAAGCTTTCTTT. The chain joins TRBV9 to TRBJ1-1, with no clear D. This CDR3 contains 13 residues. Per the germline V gene, CDR1 is SGDLS and CDR2 is YYNGEE. Trimming pared 4 bases from V and 6 bases from J, leaving 13 bases between.

This clonotype was observed at least ten times. One end of the junction is discordant with germline, which a read error may explain. The chain combines TRBV28 with TRBJ1-3; D gene ambiguous. The germline V gene has CDR1 MDHEN and CDR2 SYDVKM. The CDR3 is made up of 13 amino acids. The CDR3 region is CASTKSSGNTIYF. The CDR3 DNA follows: TGTGCCAGCACTAAGAGCTCTGGAAATACCATATATTTT.

In its sample, this clonotype was seen many times. This sequence joins TRBV12-3 or TRBV12-4 and TRBJ2-7, with TRBD2 matching over 8 bases. The CDR3 covers 13 residues. With V trimmed by 7 bases and J by 3 bases, 5 bases remained unmatched. CDR3 sequence: CASTPGLVYEQYF. The CDR3 region has the DNA TGTGCCAGCACCCCGGGACTAGTCTACGAGCAGTACTTC.

The sample holds many counts of this clonotype. This rearrangement joins TRBV11-2 to TRBJ2-7, with 7 bases that match TRBD1. V lost 0 bases to trimming and J lost 9 bases; unmatched junction nucleotides: 2. Germline V lookup: CDR1 SGHAT, CDR2 FQNNGV. This CDR3 is built from 12 residues. Here the CDR3 DNA reads TGTGCCAGCAGCTTAGAAGGGGGCTGGCAGTACTTC. Protein: CASSLEGGWQYF.

The CDR3 here is CASSTPTGGDTEAFF. In DNA, the CDR3 is TGTGCCAGTAGTACCCCGACAGGGGGCGACACTGAAGCTTTCTTT. The chain combines TRBV19 with TRBJ1-1, with TRBD1 matching 10 bases. After removal of 4 bases from V and 3 bases from J, the junction contained 5 bases not matched to a gene. Germline assignment: CDR1 LNHDA and CDR2 SQIVND (reference sequence). The CDR3 consists of 15 residues.

There are many counts of this clonotype. The J gene is TRBJ2-1, the V gene TRBV4-1, with D possibly TRBD1 on 5 matching bases. CDR1 and CDR2 (germline): MGHRA, YSYEKL. CDR3 length: 14 residues. V gave up 1 base and J gave up 7 bases, with 11 bases separating them. CDR3 in amino acids: CASSQAGQGNEQFF. The DNA of the CDR3 is TGCGCCAGCAGCCAAGCAGGGCAGGGTAATGAGCAGTTCTTC.

Ten or more counts support this clonotype. This chain connects TRBV30 to TRBJ2-7, with 10 nucleotides matching TRBD2. J lost 1 base, V lost 3 bases, and 6 bases had no gene match. In germline, CDR1 is GTSNPN, CDR2 SVGIG (reference sequence). This CDR3 has 15 amino acids. CDR3 sequence: CAWSLILAGSYEQYF. Here the CDR3 DNA reads TGTGCCTGGAGCCTAATACTAGCGGGATCCTACGAGCAGTACTTC.

This clonotype has ten or more counts. This chain connects TRBV20-1 to TRBJ2-7; 7 positions match TRBD2. Germline CDR1 DFQATT, CDR2 SNEGSKA (reference sequence). This CDR3 has 15 residues. J lost 2 bases, V lost 2 bases, and 9 bases had no gene match. CDR3 sequence: CSARPPGGGTYEQYF. For the CDR3, the DNA is TGCAGTGCTAGACCCCCCGGCGGGGGAACCTACGAGCAGTACTTC.

This clonotype has just a few counts. The chain has TRBV3-1 and TRBJ2-4, with D unclear. Trimming cost V 4 bases and J 0 bases, with 16 bases left between them. This CDR3 spans 17 amino acids. Germline V gene data show CDR1 as LGHDT and CDR2 as YNNKEL (reference sequence). This chain's CDR3 is CASSRGVGTVAKNIQYF. Here the CDR3 DNA reads TGTGCCAGCAGCCGAGGCGTTGGTACCGTAGCCAAAAACATTCAGTACTTC.

This clonotype appeared many times. The V and J genes are TRBV20-1 and TRBJ2-1; the D is unclear. CDR1 is DFQATT, CDR2 SNEGSKA, per germline (reference sequence). CDR3 size: 15 residues. The V end lost 0 bases, the J end lost 0 bases, and 9 bases lay between the germline ends. The CDR3 protein is CSARDRQVSYNEQFF. Written as DNA, the CDR3 is TGCAGTGCTAGAGATCGGCAGGTCTCCTACAATGAGCAGTTCTTC.

This chain joins TRBV5-1 and TRBJ2-1, with 12 bases identical to TRBD2. Per germline, CDR1 SGHRS and CDR2 YFSETQ. The CDR3 is 19 amino acids. V trimming: 2 bases; J trimming: 2 bases; junction bases outside the gene matches: 11. The CDR3 DNA follows: TGCGCCAGCAGCTTCCTACGACTAGCGGGAGACAATCCCTACAATGAGCAGTTCTTC. Its protein product is CASSFLRLAGDNPYNEQFF.

This clonotype came up many times. V and J are TRBV28 and TRBJ1-5; D unclear. Germline V lookup: CDR1 MDHEN, CDR2 SYDVKM. This CDR3 region has 15 residues. Trimming removed 3 bases from V and 0 bases from J, with 9 bases in between. The CDR3 sequence is CASSFWTASNQPQHF. CDR3 nucleotide sequence: TGTGCCAGCAGTTTCTGGACGGCTAGCAATCAGCCCCAGCATTTT.

J is TRBJ2-2 and V is TRBV7-3; D unresolved. The length of the CDR3 is 14 residues. The V gene lost 6 bases and the J gene lost 5 bases, with 13 bases spanning the gap. Germline-derived CDR1 and CDR2 are SGHTA and FQGTGA. The CDR3 loop reads CASRSSTLTGELFF. The CDR3 DNA sequence: TGTGCCAGCAGATCATCGACGCTGACCGGGGAGCTGTTTTTT.

Many counts were recorded for this clonotype. V and J are TRBV12-3 or TRBV12-4 and TRBJ1-5; no definite D call. The CDR3 has 17 amino acids. V gave up 1 base and J gave up 2 bases, with 15 bases separating them. DNA of the CDR3: TGTGCCAGCAGTTTAGGTGCGGGGATAGATCGCAATCAGCCCCAGCATTTT. This gives the protein CASSLGAGIDRNQPQHF.

This clonotype was recorded at least ten times. The rearrangement links TRBV29-1 to TRBJ2-7, with D possibly being TRBD1 or TRBD2 (7 bases each). The CDR3 loop spans 16 amino acids. Germline CDR1 and CDR2: SQVTM and ANQGSEA. Trimming removed 6 bases at V and 2 bases at J, with 23 bases between. CDR3 DNA sequence: TGCAGCGTCACGGGAGGAGGGGGACAGATGACCTACGAGCAGTACTTC. This translates into CSVTGGGGQMTYEQYF.

This clonotype was seen ten or more times. The V gene is TRBV7-9, the J gene TRBJ2-7; 7 bases match TRBD2. This CDR3 region has 14 residues. The junction had 7 bases not matched to a gene; V was cut back by 8 bases and J by 0 bases. Looked up from germline, CDR1 is SEHNR and CDR2 is FQNEAQ (reference sequence). CDR3 sequence (DNA): TGTGCCAGCGCCAGAGGGAGGGACTCCTACGAGCAGTACTTC. It is translated as CASARGRDSYEQYF. The entire variable domain, with the rest obtained from reference TRBV7-9 and TRBJ2-7, is as follows: DTGVSQNPRHKITKRGQNVTFRCDPISEHNRLYWYRQTLGQGPEFLTYFQNEAQLEKSRLLSDRFSAERPKGSFSTLEIQRTEQGDSAMYLCASARGRDSYEQYFGPGTRLTVT.

This clonotype appeared many times. The chain is built from TRBV7-9 and TRBJ1-2; the D is unclear. The germline V gene encodes CDR1 SEHNR and CDR2 FQNEAQ (reference sequence). V was shortened by 1 base and J by 3 bases, with 6 bases between the two germline ends. The CDR3 is 13 residues long. DNA of the CDR3: TGTGCCAGCAGCTTAGATGAGGACTATGGCTACACCTTC. Its translation: CASSLDEDYGYTF.

This clonotype was seen repeatedly, ten times or more. The rearrangement joins TRBV7-9 to TRBJ2-2; 7 bases are a match to TRBD1. This CDR3 spans 17 amino acids. V lost 5 bases, J lost 1 base, and 10 bases stayed unmatched. Germline V gene sequence: CDR1 SEHNR, CDR2 FQNEAQ (reference sequence). The CDR3 region is CASSPRQGSRNTGELFF. The CDR3 DNA follows: TGTGCCAGCAGCCCCCGACAGGGATCCAGGAACACCGGGGAGCTGTTTTTT.